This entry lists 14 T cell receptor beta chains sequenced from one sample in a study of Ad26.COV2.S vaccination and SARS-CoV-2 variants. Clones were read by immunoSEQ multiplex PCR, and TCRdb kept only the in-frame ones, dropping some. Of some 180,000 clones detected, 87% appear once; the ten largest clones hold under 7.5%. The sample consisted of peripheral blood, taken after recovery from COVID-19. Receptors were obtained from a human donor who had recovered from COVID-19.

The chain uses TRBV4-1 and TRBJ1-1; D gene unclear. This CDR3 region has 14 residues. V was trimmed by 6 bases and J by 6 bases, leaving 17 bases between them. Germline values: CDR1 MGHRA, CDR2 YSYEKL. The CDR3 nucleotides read TGCGCCAGCAGACTCGAAGAATGGGGAGCTGAAGCTTTCTTT. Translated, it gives CASRLEEWGAEAFF.

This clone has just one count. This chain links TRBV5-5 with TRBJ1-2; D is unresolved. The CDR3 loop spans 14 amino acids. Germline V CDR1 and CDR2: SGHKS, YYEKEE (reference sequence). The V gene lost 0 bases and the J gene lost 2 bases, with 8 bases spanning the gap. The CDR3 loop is CASSLGAGNYGYTF. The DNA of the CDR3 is TGTGCCAGCAGCTTGGGGGCCGGAAACTATGGCTACACCTTC. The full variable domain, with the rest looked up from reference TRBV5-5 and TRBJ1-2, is DAGVTQSPTHLIKTRGQQVTLRCSPISGHKSVSWYQQVLGQGPQFIFQYYEKEERGRGNFPDRFSARQFPNYSSELNVNALLLGDSALYLCASSLGAGNYGYTFGSGTRLTVV.

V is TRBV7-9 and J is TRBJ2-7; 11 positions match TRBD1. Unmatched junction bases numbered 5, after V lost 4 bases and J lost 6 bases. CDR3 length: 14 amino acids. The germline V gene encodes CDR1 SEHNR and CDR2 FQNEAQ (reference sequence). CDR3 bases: TGTGCCAGCAGCTCGGACAGGGGGCCTCTCGAGCAGTACTTC. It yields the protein CASSSDRGPLEQYF.

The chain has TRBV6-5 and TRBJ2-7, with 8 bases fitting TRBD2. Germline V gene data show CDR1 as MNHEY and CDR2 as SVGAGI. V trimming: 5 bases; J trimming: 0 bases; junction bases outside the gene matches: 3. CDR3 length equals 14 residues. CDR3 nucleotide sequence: TGTGCCAGCAGTCTTAGCGGGGACTCCTACGAGCAGTACTTC. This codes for CASSLSGDSYEQYF.

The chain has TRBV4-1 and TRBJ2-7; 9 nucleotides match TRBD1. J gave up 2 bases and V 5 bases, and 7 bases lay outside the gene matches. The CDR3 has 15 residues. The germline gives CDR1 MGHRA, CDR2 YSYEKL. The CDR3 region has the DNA TGCGCCAGCAGCTCCTACGGACAGGGGACCTACGAGCAGTACTTC. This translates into CASSSYGQGTYEQYF.

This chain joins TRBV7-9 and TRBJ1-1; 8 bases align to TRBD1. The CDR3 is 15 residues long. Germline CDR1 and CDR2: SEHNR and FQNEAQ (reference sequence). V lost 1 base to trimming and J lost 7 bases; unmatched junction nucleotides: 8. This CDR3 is CASSLVWQGAGEAFF. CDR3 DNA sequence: TGTGCCAGCAGCTTAGTCTGGCAGGGGGCAGGTGAAGCTTTCTTT.

CDR3 sequence (DNA): TGTGCCAGCAAGGAGGGAGGGAGAGGGACCCAGTACTTC. Encoded protein: CASKEGGRGTQYF. V usage is TRBV13 and J usage is TRBJ2-5; TRBD2 matches at 7 bases. After removal of 7 bases from V and 7 bases from J, the junction contained 9 bases not matched to a gene. The germline CDR1 and CDR2 sequences are PRHDT and FYEKMQ (reference sequence). The CDR3 contains 13 residues.

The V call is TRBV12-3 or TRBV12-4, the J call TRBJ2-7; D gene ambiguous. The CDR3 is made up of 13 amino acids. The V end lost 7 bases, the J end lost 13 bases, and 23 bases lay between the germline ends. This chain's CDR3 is CASTSTMTVEVYF. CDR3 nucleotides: TGTGCCAGCACCTCTACGATGACCGTAGAAGTTTACTTC.

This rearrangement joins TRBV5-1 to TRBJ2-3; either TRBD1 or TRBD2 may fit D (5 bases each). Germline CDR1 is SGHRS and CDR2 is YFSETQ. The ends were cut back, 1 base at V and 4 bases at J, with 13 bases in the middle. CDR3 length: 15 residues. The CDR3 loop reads CASSLRGLGADTQYF. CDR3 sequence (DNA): TGCGCCAGCAGCTTGAGAGGGCTAGGGGCAGATACGCAGTATTTT.

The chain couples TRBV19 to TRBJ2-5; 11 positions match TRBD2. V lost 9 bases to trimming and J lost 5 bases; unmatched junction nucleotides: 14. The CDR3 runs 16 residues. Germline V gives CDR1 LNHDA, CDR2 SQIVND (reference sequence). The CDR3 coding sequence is TGTGCCAGGGATAGCGGGAGGGGGCACTACGTTGAGACCCAGTACTTC. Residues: CARDSGRGHYVETQYF.

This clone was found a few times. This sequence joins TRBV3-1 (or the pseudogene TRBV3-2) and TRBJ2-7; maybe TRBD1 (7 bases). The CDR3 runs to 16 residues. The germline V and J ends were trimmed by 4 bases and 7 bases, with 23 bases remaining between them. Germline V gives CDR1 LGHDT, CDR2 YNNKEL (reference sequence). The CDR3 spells CASSPLGGTASGEQYF. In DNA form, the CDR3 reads TGTGCCAGCAGCCCTCTTGGCGGGACAGCCTCGGGAGAGCAGTACTTC.

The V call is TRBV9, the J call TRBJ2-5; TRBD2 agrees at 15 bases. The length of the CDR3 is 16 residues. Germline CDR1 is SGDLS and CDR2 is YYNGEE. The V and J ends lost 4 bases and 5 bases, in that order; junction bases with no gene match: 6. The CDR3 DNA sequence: TGTGCCAGCAGCCTCGGACTAGCGGGGGGGCGGGAGACCCAGTACTTC. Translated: CASSLGLAGGRETQYF.

The CDR3 sequence is CATSRGSGELFF. In nucleotides, the CDR3 is TGTGCCACCAGCAGAGGGTCCGGGGAGCTGTTTTTT. The chain couples TRBV15 to TRBJ2-2; unclear D gene. Germline loops: CDR1 LNHNV, CDR2 YYDKDF (reference sequence). The CDR3 extends over 12 amino acids. Trimming shortened V by 1 base and J by 6 bases, and 3 bases separated the two germline ends.

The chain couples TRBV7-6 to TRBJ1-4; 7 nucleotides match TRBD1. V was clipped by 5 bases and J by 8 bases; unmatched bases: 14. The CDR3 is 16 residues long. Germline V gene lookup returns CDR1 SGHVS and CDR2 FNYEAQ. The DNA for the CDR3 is TGTGCCAGCAGCCCAACCTCCCGGGCAGGGGGAGAAAAACTGTTTTTT. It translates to CASSPTSRAGGEKLFF.